The 22 T cell receptor beta chains listed next were all sequenced from one sample in a study of CD8+ T cells in alopecia areata. Regarding treatment: oral pan-JAK inhibitor, 5-10 mg twice daily. Extraction of RNA preceded its reverse transcription into cDNA, which served as the sequencing template. TCRdb's copy holds only in-frame clones and misses some; the assay was immunoSEQ multiplex PCR. In the table there are more than 95,000 clones, over 75% of which are singletons. This specimen consisted of CD8+ T cells sorted from blood, obtained around week 30, from a patient treated with tofacitinib. The source of these receptors is a human donor with alopecia areata.

In its sample, this clone was seen a few times. This chain connects TRBV10-2 to TRBJ2-1; the match to TRBD2 covers 13 bases. Losses at the gene ends were 7 bases for V and 5 bases for J; bases not matched to a gene: 5. This CDR3 is 15 amino acids long. Germline CDR1 WSHSY, CDR2 SAAADI. CDR3 bases: TGCGCCAGCACTGGACTAGCGGGGGAGGACAATGAGCAGTTCTTC. Its protein product is CASTGLAGEDNEQFF.

The genes are TRBV7-6 and TRBJ2-7; 7 bases agree with TRBD2. The CDR3 has 17 residues. Germline lookup yields CDR1 SGHVS and CDR2 FNYEAQ. J lost 1 base, V lost 1 base, and 10 bases had no gene match. This CDR3 is CASSLGEVAGPSYEQYF. The CDR3 DNA reads TGTGCCAGCAGCTTAGGAGAGGTAGCGGGCCCATCCTACGAGCAGTACTTC.

The chain combines TRBV5-1 with TRBJ2-7; TRBD2 agrees at 7 bases. V dropped 1 base and J dropped 3; count of bases not matched to a gene: 7. The CDR3 has 15 residues. Germline CDR1 is SGHRS and CDR2 is YFSETQ. The CDR3 nucleotides are TGCGCCAGCAGCTTGATGGGAGGGGAGTTCTACGAGCAGTACTTC. This translates into CASSLMGGEFYEQYF.

This chain connects TRBV29-1 to TRBJ2-7, with D perhaps TRBD1 (7 bases). The CDR3 length is 14 residues. The V end lost 6 bases, the J end lost 1 base, and 16 bases lay between the germline ends. Per germline, CDR1 SQVTM and CDR2 ANQGSEA. CDR3 in DNA: TGCAGCGTGGAGGGGACAGACCGATCCTACGAGCAGTACTTC. This encodes CSVEGTDRSYEQYF.

CDR3 region: CAWSVWAGGEQYF. CDR3 in DNA: TGTGCCTGGAGTGTATGGGCAGGGGGCGAGCAGTACTTC. V gene TRBV30 combines with J gene TRBJ2-7; 7 positions agree with TRBD1. The germline V gene has CDR1 GTSNPN and CDR2 SVGIG (reference sequence). The CDR3 runs to 13 residues. Trimming removed 0 bases from V and 6 bases from J; junction bases left unmatched: 5.

This clone occurred a few times. The rearrangement links TRBV6-4 to TRBJ2-3; 10 nucleotides agree with TRBD2. The V gene's germline CDR1 is MRHNA and CDR2 SNTAGT. The CDR3 runs to 14 residues. The V segment lost 5 bases and the J segment 2 bases; nucleotides outside the gene matches: 1. The CDR3 nucleotides are TGTGCCAGCAGTAGCGGGGGGGCCACAGATACGCAGTATTTT. This sequence encodes CASSSGGATDTQYF.

The V gene is TRBV7-8, the J gene TRBJ2-6; possibly TRBD1 for D (5 bases). Germline CDR1 reads SGHVS; CDR2 reads FQNEAQ. V dropped 4 bases and J dropped 10 bases, with 17 bases sitting between them. The CDR3 length is 15 residues. This chain's CDR3 is CASSSATVPHNVLTF. The CDR3, as DNA: TGTGCCAGCAGCTCGGCGACAGTCCCTCATAACGTCCTGACTTTC. Full variable domain (outside the CDR3, taken from reference TRBV7-8 and TRBJ2-6): GAGVSQSPRYKVAKRGQDVALRCDPISGHVSLFWYQQALGQGPEFLTYFQNEAQLDKSGLPSDRFFAERPEGSVSTLKIQRTQQEDSAVYLCASSSATVPHNVLTFGAGSRLTVL.

The CDR3 loop reads CASSLAGGTDTQYF. For the CDR3, the DNA is TGTGCCAGCAGTTTAGCGGGGGGAACAGATACGCAGTATTTT. The rearrangement links TRBV9 to TRBJ2-3; 10 bases agree with TRBD2. The CDR3 runs to 14 residues. Germline V gene sequence: CDR1 SGDLS, CDR2 YYNGEE. The junction had 3 bases not matched to a gene; V was cut back by 5 bases and J by 3 bases.

The rearrangement uses TRBV27 and TRBJ2-7; the match to TRBD1 covers 8 bases. CDR3 size: 16 residues. Germline trimming cut 5 bases from V and 1 base from J; bases unmatched to any gene: 10. CDR1 MNHEY and CDR2 SMNVEV come from the germline V gene (reference sequence). DNA for the CDR3: TGTGCCAGCAGTGCCGGACAGGGTTTAGGGTCCTACGAGCAGTACTTC. Translating gives CASSAGQGLGSYEQYF.

The chain recombines TRBV27 with TRBJ1-1; possible D gene TRBD1, 5 bases. Germline CDR1 reads MNHEY; CDR2 reads SMNVEV (reference sequence). This CDR3 is 14 amino acids long. Trimming removed 5 bases from V and 7 bases from J, with 17 bases in between. The CDR3 loop is CASSPLWQGDEAFF. DNA for the CDR3: TGTGCCAGCAGTCCGCTATGGCAGGGCGATGAAGCTTTCTTT.

The chain couples TRBV11-2 to TRBJ2-2; D not resolved. Germline V CDR1 and CDR2: SGHAT, FQNNGV. The CDR3 runs to 14 residues. V lost 5 bases to trimming and J lost 6 bases, with 13 bases between them. The CDR3 nucleotides read TGTGCCAGCAGCCTCGCTCAACCGGCCGGGGAGCTGTTTTTT. Translating gives CASSLAQPAGELFF.

V gene TRBV11-2 combines with J gene TRBJ1-4; 12 bases align to TRBD1. The J call is in doubt because the DNA end fits TRBJ2-2 better. The CDR3 totals 15 residues. CDR1 is SGHAT, CDR2 FQNNGV, per germline. The CDR3 here is CASSRPGQGARELFF. CDR3 DNA sequence: TGTGCCAGCAGCAGACCGGGACAGGGGGCTAGGGAGCTGTTTTTT.

Regarding this clone: The identical CDR3 is also encoded by other nucleotide sequences in the sample. This chain uses TRBV9 with TRBJ2-7; D possibly matches TRBD1 or TRBD2 (5 bases each). Trimming stripped 0 bases from V and 2 bases from J, with 6 bases between. CDR3 length: 13 amino acids. Germline CDR1 reads SGDLS; CDR2 reads YYNGEE. CDR3 region: CASSVGGTYEQYF. CDR3 sequence (DNA): TGTGCCAGCAGCGTAGGGGGGACCTACGAGCAGTACTTC.

This chain uses TRBV6-1 with TRBJ1-5, with a possible D match to TRBD1 (6 bases). Between the trimmed V and J ends, which lost 3 bases and 9 bases, there was a span of 9 bases. The length of the CDR3 is 12 residues. CDR1 and CDR2 from the germline V gene are MNHNS and SASEGT. The CDR3 DNA reads TGTGCCAGCAGTGAGGGGGGGCTGCCCCAGCATTTT. Its translation is CASSEGGLPQHF.

V and J are TRBV19 and TRBJ2-3; the match to TRBD1 covers 8 bases. There are 13 residues in the CDR3. J gave up 3 bases and V 4 bases, and 0 bases lay outside the gene matches. Germline lookup yields CDR1 LNHDA and CDR2 SQIVND (reference sequence). The CDR3 here is CASSRTGTDTQYF. CDR3 nucleotides: TGTGCCAGTAGTAGGACAGGGACAGATACGCAGTATTTT.

The chain joins TRBV9 to TRBJ2-3, with 7 bases fitting TRBD2. The germline gives CDR1 SGDLS, CDR2 YYNGEE. The CDR3 is 16 residues long. Trimming cost V 3 bases and J 5 bases; bases outside gene matches: 12. The CDR3 region is CASSAEPGLMRDTQYF. As DNA, the CDR3 is TGTGCCAGCAGCGCTGAACCGGGACTAATGAGAGATACGCAGTATTTT.

With respect to this clone: It is likely a read error, because the conserved phenylalanine at the end of the CDR3 is missing. Because the CDR3's place on the DNA is in doubt, the DNA is left out and the CDR3 is given as listed by TCRdb. The chain links TRBV5-1 to TRBJ2-7. The CDR3 is 8 residues long, ends included. CDR1 is SGHRS, CDR2 YFSETQ, per germline. The CDR3 region is CASSLAGG.

The J gene is TRBJ1-5, the V gene TRBV7-2; a weak D match, TRBD1 (6 bases). The CDR3 spans 16 residues. V was trimmed by 1 base and J by 3 bases, leaving 13 bases between them. From germline, CDR1 is SGHTA and CDR2 FQGNSA. The CDR3 DNA reads TGTGCCAGCAGCTTAGGGGTCGGACAGTTCAATCAGCCCCAGCATTTT. It yields the protein CASSLGVGQFNQPQHF.

The chain carries TRBV13 and TRBJ1-1; D not certain. Germline loops: CDR1 PRHDT, CDR2 FYEKMQ (reference sequence). Trimming stripped 5 bases from V and 0 bases from J, with 4 bases between. This CDR3 contains 12 residues. The CDR3 here is CASSEMNTEAFF. DNA of the CDR3: TGTGCCAGCAGCGAGATGAACACTGAAGCTTTCTTT.

The V gene is TRBV12-5, the J gene TRBJ2-7, with 7 bases matching TRBD1. The CDR3 has 18 residues. The junction had 13 bases not matched to a gene; V was cut back by 2 bases and J by 0 bases. Germline lookup yields CDR1 LGHNT and CDR2 FRNRAP. CDR3 nucleotides: TGTGCTAGTGGTTTGCCTACTGACAGGGTGGTGGGCTCCTACGAGCAGTACTTC. Translating it yields CASGLPTDRVVGSYEQYF.

The chain joins TRBV4-1 to TRBJ2-7; TRBD2 might be the D (6 bases). The germline V and J ends were trimmed by 1 base and 0 bases, with 22 bases remaining between them. The CDR3 sequence is 19 residues long. CDR1 and CDR2 (germline): MGHRA, YSYEKL. In DNA form, the CDR3 reads TGCGCCAGCAGCCAAGCGACCCGCGGGGTGTATTCAAACTCCTACGAGCAGTACTTC. It translates to CASSQATRGVYSNSYEQYF.

Concerning this clone itself: Other DNA sequences in the sample encode the same CDR3. This chain links TRBV9 with TRBJ2-1; a weak D match, TRBD2 (5 bases). The CDR3 consists of 10 residues. Germline V CDR1 and CDR2: SGDLS, YYNGEE. With 7 bases removed from V and 8 bases from J, the gap between germline ends came to 7 bases. The CDR3 region is CASAGDEQFF. The DNA for the CDR3 is TGTGCCAGCGCCGGGGATGAGCAGTTCTTC.